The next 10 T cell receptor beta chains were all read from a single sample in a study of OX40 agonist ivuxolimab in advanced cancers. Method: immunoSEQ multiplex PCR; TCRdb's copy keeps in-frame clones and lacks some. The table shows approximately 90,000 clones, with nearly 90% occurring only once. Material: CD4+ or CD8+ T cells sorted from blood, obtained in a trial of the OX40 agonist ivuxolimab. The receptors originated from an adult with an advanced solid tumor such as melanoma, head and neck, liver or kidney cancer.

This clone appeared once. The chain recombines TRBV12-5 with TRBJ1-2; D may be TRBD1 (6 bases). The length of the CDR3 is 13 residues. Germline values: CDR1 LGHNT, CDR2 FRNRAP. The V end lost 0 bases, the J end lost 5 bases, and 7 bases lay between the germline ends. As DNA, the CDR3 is TGTGCTAGTGGTTTGGTCGGACAGTATGGCTACACCTTC. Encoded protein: CASGLVGQYGYTF.

The CDR3 DNA follows: TGTGCCAGTAGTACTGGGACTGCCTACTACGAGCAGTACTTC. Translating it yields CASSTGTAYYEQYF. This chain uses TRBV19 with TRBJ2-7, with D possibly being TRBD2 (6 bases). V was trimmed by 4 bases and J by 3 bases, leaving 13 bases between them. Germline V gives CDR1 LNHDA, CDR2 SQIVND (reference sequence). This CDR3 comprises 14 residues.

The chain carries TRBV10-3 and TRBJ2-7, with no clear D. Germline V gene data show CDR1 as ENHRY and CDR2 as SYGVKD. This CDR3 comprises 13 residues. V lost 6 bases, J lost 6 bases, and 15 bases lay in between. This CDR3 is CAIRGSGPVEQYF. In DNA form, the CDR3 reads TGTGCCATCAGGGGTTCGGGCCCCGTCGAGCAGTACTTC.

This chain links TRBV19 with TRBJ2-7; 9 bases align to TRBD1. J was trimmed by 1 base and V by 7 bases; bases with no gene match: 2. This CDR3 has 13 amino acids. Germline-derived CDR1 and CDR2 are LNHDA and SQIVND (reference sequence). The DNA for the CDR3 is TGTGCCAGTAAAGGACAGGGGTCCTACGAGCAGTACTTC. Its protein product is CASKGQGSYEQYF.

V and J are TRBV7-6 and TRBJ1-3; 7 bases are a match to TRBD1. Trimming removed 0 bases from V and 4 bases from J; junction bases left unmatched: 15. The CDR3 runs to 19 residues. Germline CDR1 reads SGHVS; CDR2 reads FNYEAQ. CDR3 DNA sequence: TGTGCCAGCAGCTTAGCGGTCGGAAAGGGGGCGCATCTAGGAAACACCATATATTTT. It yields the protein CASSLAVGKGAHLGNTIYF.

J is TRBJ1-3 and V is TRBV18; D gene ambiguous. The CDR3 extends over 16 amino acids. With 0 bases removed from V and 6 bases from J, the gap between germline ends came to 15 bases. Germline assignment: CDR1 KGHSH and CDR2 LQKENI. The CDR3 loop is CASSPPRASGQNTIYF. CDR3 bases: TGTGCCAGCTCACCACCGCGGGCTAGCGGTCAAAACACCATATATTTT.

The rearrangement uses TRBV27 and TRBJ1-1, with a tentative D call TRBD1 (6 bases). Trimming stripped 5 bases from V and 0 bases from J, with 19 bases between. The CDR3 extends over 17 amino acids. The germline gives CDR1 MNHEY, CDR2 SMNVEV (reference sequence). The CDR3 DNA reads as TGTGCCAGCAGTCCGACCCGTGGGGGGGGCATGAACACTGAAGCTTTCTTT. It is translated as CASSPTRGGGMNTEAFF.

CDR3 residues: CASSPAPAHEQFF. The CDR3 DNA is TGTGCCAGCAGCCCGGCTCCAGCCCATGAGCAGTTCTTC. The chain is built from TRBV5-6 and TRBJ2-1; no reliable D call. CDR1 and CDR2 from the germline V gene are SGHDT and YYEEEE. Trimming took off 4 bases at V and 8 bases at J, with 13 bases between the two ends. The CDR3 has 13 residues.

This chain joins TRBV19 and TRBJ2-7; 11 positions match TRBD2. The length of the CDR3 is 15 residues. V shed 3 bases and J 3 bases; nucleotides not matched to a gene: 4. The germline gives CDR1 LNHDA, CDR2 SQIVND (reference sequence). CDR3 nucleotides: TGTGCCAGTAGTATCATCGGGACTAGCGGCTACGAGCAGTACTTC. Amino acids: CASSIIGTSGYEQYF. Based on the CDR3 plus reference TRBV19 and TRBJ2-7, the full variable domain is DGGITQSPKYLFRKEGQNVTLSCEQNLNHDAMYWYRQDPGQGLRLIYYSQIVNDFQKGDIAEGYSVSREKKESFPLTVTSAQKNPTAFYLCASSIIGTSGYEQYFGPGTRLTVT.

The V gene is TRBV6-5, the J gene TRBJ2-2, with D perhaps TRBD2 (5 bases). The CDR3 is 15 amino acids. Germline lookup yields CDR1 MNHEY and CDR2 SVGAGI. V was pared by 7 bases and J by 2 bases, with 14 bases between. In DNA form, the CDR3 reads TGTGCCAGCAAGGGAAGAGGGCCAAACACCGGGGAGCTGTTTTTT. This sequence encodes CASKGRGPNTGELFF.